The rows below give T cell receptor beta chains drawn from one sample of a study of blood T cell repertoires in COVID-19. Profiled with immunoSEQ multiplex PCR; TCRdb holds only in-frame clones, not every one. The table lists about 150,000 clones, approximately 78% of them singletons. Sequences were obtained from peripheral blood. These receptors originate from a man at least 80 years old with acute or convalescent COVID-19. CDR3s include the opening cysteine and the closing phenylalanine or tryptophan. Fields, in order: J gene, D gene, V gene, clone size, CDR3 protein, CDR3 DNA. D genes are given only for firm matches. Expanded clones get a size class; other rows say once, few or many, or leave the size out.

J gene: TRBJ2-1; D gene: TRBD1; V gene: TRBV28; clone size: once; CDR3 protein: CASSFGGTGAANEQFF; CDR3 DNA: TGTGCCAGCAGTTTCGGGGGGACAGGGGCAGCCAATGAGCAGTTCTTC
J gene: TRBJ2-3; D gene: TRBD2; V gene: TRBV19; clone size: -; CDR3 protein: CASRVSALAGNTDTQYF; CDR3 DNA: TGTGCCAGTAGAGTTTCAGCACTAGCGGGGAACACAGATACGCAGTATTTT
J gene: TRBJ1-1; D gene: -; V gene: TRBV19; clone size: -; CDR3 protein: CASSTLSAGNTEAFF; CDR3 DNA: TGTGCCAGTAGTACTTTATCCGCAGGGAACACTGAAGCTTTCTTT
J gene: TRBJ2-1; D gene: -; V gene: TRBV11-2; clone size: few; CDR3 protein: CASRPDSTYNEQFF; CDR3 DNA: TGTGCCAGCCGACCGGACAGTACCTACAATGAGCAGTTCTTC
J gene: TRBJ2-2; D gene: -; V gene: TRBV27; clone size: -; CDR3 protein: CASSPRGAGELFF; CDR3 DNA: TGTGCCAGCAGCCCCCGCGGGGCCGGGGAGCTGTTTTTT
J gene: TRBJ1-4; D gene: -; V gene: TRBV5-1; clone size: -; CDR3 protein: CASSLSATNEKLFF; CDR3 DNA: TGCGCCAGCAGCTTGTCAGCAACTAATGAAAAACTGTTTTTT
J gene: TRBJ2-3; D gene: TRBD2; V gene: TRBV7-2; clone size: -; CDR3 protein: CASSPNSGGAVSTDTQYF; CDR3 DNA: TGTGCCAGCAGCCCCAATAGCGGGGGGGCCGTTAGTACAGATACGCAGTATTTT
J gene: TRBJ2-3; D gene: -; V gene: TRBV18; clone size: -; CDR3 protein: CASSPPPGGSTDTQYF; CDR3 DNA: TGTGCCAGCTCACCACCCCCAGGGGGGAGCACAGATACGCAGTATTTT
J gene: TRBJ1-2; D gene: -; V gene: TRBV5-6; clone size: -; CDR3 protein: CASSLLTGANYGYTF; CDR3 DNA: TGTGCCAGCAGCTTGTTGACAGGAGCTAACTATGGCTACACCTTC
J gene: TRBJ2-3; D gene: TRBD2; V gene: TRBV29-1; clone size: -; CDR3 protein: CSVEHLAGDTDTQYF; CDR3 DNA: TGCAGCGTTGAACACCTAGCGGGCGATACAGATACGCAGTATTTT
J gene: TRBJ2-7; D gene: -; V gene: TRBV5-1; clone size: few; CDR3 protein: CASSLDLTGGTVAYEQYF; CDR3 DNA: TGCGCCAGCAGCTTGGATCTAACTGGCGGGACAGTCGCCTACGAGCAGTACTTC
J gene: TRBJ2-7; D gene: TRBD2; V gene: TRBV7-8; clone size: -; CDR3 protein: CASSVLNGGGEQYF; CDR3 DNA: TGTGCCAGCAGCGTACTAAACGGGGGGGGCGAGCAGTACTTC
J gene: TRBJ2-5; D gene: -; V gene: TRBV2; clone size: -; CDR3 protein: CASTSPRETQYF; CDR3 DNA: TGTGCCAGCACCTCTCCCCGGGAGACCCAGTACTTC
J gene: TRBJ2-5; D gene: TRBD2; V gene: TRBV5-4; clone size: -; CDR3 protein: CASIPSGGARETQYF; CDR3 DNA: TGTGCCAGCATTCCTAGCGGGGGGGCGCGCGAGACCCAGTACTTC
J gene: TRBJ2-3; D gene: -; V gene: TRBV29-1; clone size: once; CDR3 protein: CSVDVATGDTQYF; CDR3 DNA: TGCAGCGTTGATGTCGCGACTGGAGATACGCAGTATTTT
J gene: TRBJ2-1; D gene: -; V gene: TRBV19; clone size: -; CDR3 protein: CASSFRTRGEQFF; CDR3 DNA: TGTGCCAGTAGCTTCCGGACTCGGGGAGAGCAGTTCTTC
J gene: TRBJ1-1; D gene: TRBD1; V gene: TRBV20-1; clone size: few; CDR3 protein: CSATRQGEAFF; CDR3 DNA: TGCAGTGCTACACGACAGGGGGAAGCTTTCTTT
J gene: TRBJ1-4; D gene: -; V gene: TRBV5-1; clone size: -; CDR3 protein: CASSLRGQGWRLVKNCFF; CDR3 DNA: -
J gene: TRBJ1-4; D gene: TRBD1; V gene: TRBV7-2; clone size: -; CDR3 protein: CASSSGQGQKLFF; CDR3 DNA: TGTGCCAGCAGCTCTGGACAGGGTCAGAAACTGTTTTTT
J gene: TRBJ1-6; D gene: -; V gene: TRBV7-2; clone size: -; CDR3 protein: CASSLTVDSPLHF; CDR3 DNA: TGTGCCAGCAGCTTGACAGTGGATTCACCCCTCCACTTT
J gene: TRBJ2-1; D gene: TRBD2; V gene: TRBV9; clone size: -; CDR3 protein: CASNRGLGPNEQFF; CDR3 DNA: TGTGCATCCAACCGGGGACTAGGGCCCAATGAGCAGTTCTTC
J gene: TRBJ1-6; D gene: -; V gene: TRBV6-5; clone size: -; CDR3 protein: CASSYSGDRINSPLHF; CDR3 DNA: TGTGCCAGCAGTTACTCAGGCGACAGGATAAATTCACCCCTCCACTTT
J gene: TRBJ2-1; D gene: TRBD2; V gene: TRBV15; clone size: -; CDR3 protein: CATSRDQRGVPYNEQFF; CDR3 DNA: TGTGCCACCAGCAGAGATCAACGGGGGGTCCCCTACAATGAGCAGTTCTTC
J gene: TRBJ2-7; D gene: TRBD2; V gene: TRBV2; clone size: -; CDR3 protein: CASTGTSNYEQYF; CDR3 DNA: TGTGCCAGCACCGGGACTAGTAACTACGAGCAGTACTTC
J gene: TRBJ2-5; D gene: -; V gene: TRBV6-6; clone size: -; CDR3 protein: CASSYSGVLGETQYF; CDR3 DNA: TGTGCCAGCAGTTACTCGGGAGTATTGGGAGAGACCCAGTACTTC
J gene: TRBJ2-7; D gene: TRBD1; V gene: TRBV4-3; clone size: -; CDR3 protein: CASSQDPGRGTYEQYF; CDR3 DNA: TGCGCCAGCAGCCAAGACCCGGGCAGGGGGACCTACGAGCAGTACTTC
J gene: TRBJ1-3; D gene: -; V gene: TRBV18; clone size: -; CDR3 protein: CASSWDTSSGNTIYF; CDR3 DNA: TGTGCCAGCTCATGGGACACAAGCTCTGGAAACACCATATATTTT
J gene: TRBJ2-5; D gene: TRBD1; V gene: TRBV5-1; clone size: -; CDR3 protein: CASSLDGVATGQETQYF; CDR3 DNA: TGCGCCAGCAGCCTAGACGGGGTAGCGACAGGGCAAGAGACCCAGTACTTC
J gene: TRBJ2-2; D gene: -; V gene: TRBV19; clone size: -; CDR3 protein: CASNNAQGWPGELFF; CDR3 DNA: TGTGCCAGTAATAACGCCCAGGGGTGGCCCGGGGAGCTGTTTTTT
J gene: TRBJ1-2; D gene: -; V gene: TRBV6-5; clone size: -; CDR3 protein: CASRKEPGLVYGYTF; CDR3 DNA: TGTGCCAGCAGAAAAGAACCGGGACTGGTCTATGGCTACACCTTC
J gene: TRBJ2-7; D gene: -; V gene: TRBV21-1; clone size: -; CDR3 protein: CASSKNTYEQYF; CDR3 DNA: TGTGCCAGCAGCAAAAACACCTACGAGCAGTACTTC
J gene: TRBJ2-2; D gene: -; V gene: TRBV5-1; clone size: -; CDR3 protein: CASNLWQANTGELFF; CDR3 DNA: TGCGCCAGCAATTTGTGGCAGGCGAACACCGGGGAGCTGTTTTTT
J gene: TRBJ2-5; D gene: TRBD1; V gene: TRBV7-9; clone size: few; CDR3 protein: CASSSTGGQETQYF; CDR3 DNA: TGTGCCAGCAGCTCGACAGGGGGCCAAGAGACCCAGTACTTC
J gene: TRBJ1-2; D gene: TRBD1; V gene: TRBV11-2; clone size: -; CDR3 protein: CASSLFGGTGGRVNYGYTF; CDR3 DNA: TGTGCCAGCAGCTTATTTGGGGGGACAGGGGGCAGAGTTAACTATGGCTACACCTTC
J gene: TRBJ2-2; D gene: TRBD1; V gene: TRBV6-2/TRBV6-3; clone size: -; CDR3 protein: CASSQRTGGITGELFF; CDR3 DNA: TGTGCCAGCAGTCAACGGACAGGGGGGATCACCGGGGAGCTGTTTTTT
J gene: TRBJ2-5; D gene: TRBD2; V gene: TRBV6-6; clone size: -; CDR3 protein: CASSYDRGGGETQYF; CDR3 DNA: TGTGCCAGCAGTTACGATCGGGGGGGCGGGGAGACCCAGTACTTC
J gene: TRBJ2-3; D gene: TRBD2; V gene: TRBV5-6; clone size: -; CDR3 protein: CASSRPLSLAGGSDTQYF; CDR3 DNA: TGTGCCAGCAGCCGACCCCTCAGCCTAGCGGGGGGCTCAGATACGCAGTATTTT
J gene: TRBJ1-4; D gene: -; V gene: TRBV5-4; clone size: -; CDR3 protein: CASSLAGANEKLFF; CDR3 DNA: TGTGCCAGCAGCTTGGCCGGAGCTAATGAAAAACTGTTTTTT
J gene: TRBJ2-7; D gene: -; V gene: TRBV11-3; clone size: -; CDR3 protein: CASSLGLTGSEQYF; CDR3 DNA: TGTGCCAGCAGCTTAGGGCTGACTGGTTCCGAGCAGTACTTC
J gene: TRBJ2-7; D gene: -; V gene: TRBV30; clone size: -; CDR3 protein: CALGPWGLWEQYF; CDR3 DNA: TGTGCCCTCGGTCCTTGGGGCCTGTGGGAGCAGTACTTC
J gene: TRBJ1-1; D gene: -; V gene: TRBV19; clone size: -; CDR3 protein: CASSIRVVRNTEAFF; CDR3 DNA: TGTGCCAGTAGTATTCGGGTTGTAAGGAACACTGAAGCTTTCTTT
J gene: TRBJ1-4; D gene: TRBD1; V gene: TRBV5-1; clone size: -; CDR3 protein: CASSLAPGTGNEKLFF; CDR3 DNA: TGCGCCAGCAGCTTAGCACCGGGGACAGGGAATGAAAAACTGTTTTTT
J gene: TRBJ1-2; D gene: -; V gene: TRBV19; clone size: -; CDR3 protein: CASRYFGGIYGYTF; CDR3 DNA: TGTGCCAGTAGATACTTCGGGGGAATCTATGGCTACACCTTC
J gene: TRBJ2-3; D gene: TRBD2; V gene: TRBV6-4; clone size: -; CDR3 protein: CASSRSGTSGGVTDTQYF; CDR3 DNA: TGTGCCAGCAGCCGATCCGGGACTAGCGGGGGGGTCACAGATACGCAGTATTTT
J gene: TRBJ2-7; D gene: TRBD1; V gene: TRBV7-6; clone size: few; CDR3 protein: CASSIGQGDYEQYF; CDR3 DNA: TGTGCCAGCAGCATCGGACAGGGGGACTACGAGCAGTACTTC
J gene: TRBJ1-2; D gene: -; V gene: TRBV2; clone size: -; CDR3 protein: CASSDQGYGYTF; CDR3 DNA: TGTGCCAGCAGTGATCAGGGGTATGGCTACACCTTC
J gene: TRBJ1-1; D gene: -; V gene: TRBV20-1; clone size: -; CDR3 protein: CSASGYSLSKRSTEAFF; CDR3 DNA: TGCAGTGCTAGTGGGTACTCCCTTTCGAAGCGGAGCACTGAAGCTTTCTTT
J gene: TRBJ1-6; D gene: -; V gene: TRBV7-2; clone size: few; CDR3 protein: CASSPAGGGLPLSPLHF; CDR3 DNA: TGTGCCAGCAGCCCGGCGGGCGGGGGGCTGCCCCTTTCACCCCTCCACTTT
J gene: TRBJ2-3; D gene: -; V gene: TRBV10-2; clone size: -; CDR3 protein: CASSESQGTQYF; CDR3 DNA: TGCGCCAGCAGTGAGTCCCAGGGTACGCAGTATTTT